These T cell receptor beta chains were read from a single sample in a study of blood T cells in healthy people across ages. TCRdb re-called the 5' RACE reads through MiXCR, storing one row per CDR3 protein. The sample shows over 1,500,000 distinct CDR3 sequences, about two fifths of them seen only once. The sample comprised blood. These receptors were obtained from a human donor in good health. CDR3s include the opening cysteine and the closing phenylalanine or tryptophan. Each record gives: J gene, V gene, D gene, clone size, CDR3 length, CDR3 DNA, CDR3 protein. The D gene is left open where the match is weak. Clone size appears in some rows only: once, few, many, or a class for an expanded clone.

TRBJ2-5 TRBV7-2 NA NA 17 TGTGCCAGCAGCTTTTACCTAGGGTCTACGTACCAAGAGACCCAGTACTTC CASSFYLGSTYQETQYF
TRBJ1-6 TRBV7-9 NA NA 15 TGTGCCAGCAGCCGACAGCCCAACTATAATTCACCCCTCCACTTT CASSRQPNYNSPLHF
TRBJ1-2 TRBV20-1 TRBD1 NA 13 TGCAGTGCTGGCGGGACAGCGAGGGGAGGCTACACCTTC CSAGGTARGGYTF
TRBJ2-1 TRBV7-8 NA NA 11 TGTGCCAGCAGCTTAGTTCGAGGGCAGTTCTTC CASSLVRGQFF
TRBJ1-2 TRBV3-1 NA NA 13 TGTGCCAGCAAAGGTTCGGGCTACTATGGCTACACCTTC CASKGSGYYGYTF
TRBJ2-7 TRBV6-5 TRBD1 NA 14 TGTGCCAGCAGTCCCAGCGGACAGGGGCATGAGCAGTACTTC CASSPSGQGHEQYF
TRBJ1-2 TRBV27 NA NA 15 TGTGCCAGCAGTTTAGGTTTACGGGGCATCTGGTTTTACACCTTC CASSLGLRGIWFYTF
TRBJ1-2 TRBV28 NA NA 14 TGTGCCAGCAGCCCAGGACCGGTTACCTATGGCTACACCTTC CASSPGPVTYGYTF
TRBJ1-6 TRBV5-1 TRBD1 NA 17 TGCGCCAGCAGCCCCGGGACAGGGATGTCCTATAATTCACCCCTCCACTTT CASSPGTGMSYNSPLHF
TRBJ2-1 TRBV9 NA NA 13 TGTGCCAGCAGCGTAGATTTGAGGGGTGAGCAGTTCTTC CASSVDLRGEQFF
TRBJ1-1 TRBV9 NA NA 14 TGTGCCAGCAGCGCTAGGGACTTCAAAACTGAAGCTTTCTTT CASSARDFKTEAFF
TRBJ2-5 TRBV9 NA NA 15 TGTGCCAGCAGCCCTACTGCAGGGAGAGATTCTAGGCAGTACTTC CASSPTAGRDSRQYF
TRBJ2-3 TRBV30 NA NA 16 TGTGCCTGGAGTGTACTTCTGCAGGGGAGCACAGATACGCGGTATTTT CAWSVLLQGSTDTRYF
TRBJ2-3 TRBV4-3 NA few 20 TGCGCCAGCAGCCAAGACAATGGGGGACCCCAGGTCTCTAGCACAGATACGCAGTATTTT CASSQDNGGPQVSSTDTQYF
TRBJ1-2 TRBV6-1 NA few 14 TGTGCCAGCAGGCCCGCTAGGTACGGCTATGGCTACACCTTC CASRPARYGYGYTF
TRBJ2-1 TRBV15 NA NA 15 TGTGCCACCAACAGGGTCCAGGAGGGTTACAATGAGCAGTTCTTC CATNRVQEGYNEQFF